Listed below are T cell receptor beta chains from one sample, sequenced in a study of T cells in Graves' hyperthyroidism and ophthalmopathy. TCRdb reanalysed the multiplex PCR reads using MiXCR and keeps one entry per CDR3 protein. The repertoire has under 500,000 distinct CDR3 sequences, 11% to 15% of them found once; the top ten carry approximately 29%. Sequencing input: blood. These TCRs come from a man in his fifties with Graves' ophthalmopathy. CDR3s include the opening cysteine and the closing phenylalanine or tryptophan. The order of the fields is V gene, CDR3 protein.

TRBV9 | CASSVEAVMGTQYF
TRBV6-1 | CASSVGRFGGDTQYF
TRBV9 | CASSVDEVSGLRQFF
TRBV2 | CASSEATGGNRYTF
TRBV7-9 | CASSSTGTGITYGYTF
TRBV10-3 | CAISDPIEGESFYNEQFF
TRBV11-2 | CASSLGTESRYNEQFF
TRBV2 | CASSEFSRGGSSGANVLTF
TRBV12-3/TRBV12-4 | CASSILAGGGVYNEQFF
TRBV20-1 | CSARVGSGSEAFF
TRBV7-9 | CASSPPTGTEETQYF
TRBV20-1 | CSADARRKDTQYF
TRBV20-1 | CSARRRLAGAKNIQYF
TRBV5-6 | CASSFRVGTAHNEQFF
TRBV29-1 | CSVGMGGAESARNEKLFF
TRBV28 | CAGGAANTGELFF
TRBV6-2/TRBV6-3 | CASSFPVRTAGGYPYNEQFF
TRBV20-1 | CSAPRAGGSTDTQYF
TRBV9 | CASSVEGDVTSGVHTDTQYF
TRBV11-2 | CASSLLELAGTETQYF
TRBV19 | CASSPLAGVSYNEQYF
TRBV24-1 | CATSDQTSNQFF
TRBV10-2 | CASTGQFMSNEQFF
TRBV3-1 | CATTGLPNTGELFF
TRBV20-1 | CSARDPPLSTDTQYF
TRBV28 | CASSLASGSRREQYF
TRBV19 | CASSPQEERGYNEQFF
TRBV6-1 | CASSVTSSGTDTQYF
TRBV20-1 | CSASFTRTNTEAFF
TRBV6-1 | CASAGGSSFDEQYF
TRBV5-6 | CASSLGGQSNSPLHF
TRBV7-9 | CASSSLGYGTEAFF
TRBV7-2 | CASSLAYNTEAFF
TRBV11-2 | CASGRIQETQYF
TRBV29-1 | CSAQTDVPYEQYF
TRBV18 | CASSPGSGSNYGYTF
TRBV7-8 | CASSLRTGKDNTF
TRBV28 | CASSPTSGSHNEQFF
TRBV6-1 | CASSLTHMNSNYGYTF
TRBV25-1 | CASSLWTGGNYEQYF
TRBV12-3/TRBV12-4 | CASSHRQVPGNTIYF
TRBV19 | CASSIDPGRGTEAFF
TRBV30 | CASTSGRIDTQYF
TRBV19 | CASSITGTGSGPQHF
TRBV7-6 | CASSPPPLAGRNTGELFF
TRBV6-1 | CASKYEGRSYNEQFF
TRBV3-1 | CASSQDRGLGNQPQHF
TRBV12-3/TRBV12-4 | CASSLTSYTEAFF
TRBV27 | CATSLGQGNYEQYF
TRBV14 | CASSQDTSGSNEQFF
TRBV11-2 | CASSPDRTNEKLFF
TRBV29-1 | CSVSQTSTDYEQYF
TRBV30 | CAWRGALSYGYTF
TRBV2 | CASSEAQGWELFF
TRBV10-1 | CASSEGYGQGDEQYF
TRBV20-1 | CSASAGLAGTYEQYF
TRBV29-1 | CSVAGTGSYEQYF
TRBV20-1 | CSVIGGSTDTQYF
TRBV12-3/TRBV12-4 | CASSRQGLNEQFF
TRBV7-9 | CASSPTGYNQPQHF